A selection of T cell receptor beta chains follows, all from one sample in a study of T cell repertoires in cytomegalovirus infection. No antigen has been identified for these receptors. TCRdb fed the reads into MiXCR, producing one record per CDR3 protein. The sample has 750,000 to 900,000 distinct CDR3 sequences, roughly 28% seen once. This specimen consisted of cultured CD8+ T cells from PBMCs, obtained from culture after CMV antigen stimulation. These receptors all stem from a human donor in good health (CMV status not recorded). Some clones in this sample may be carry-over from other donors' samples. Both conserved end residues are part of each CDR3. The D gene is left open where the match is weak. A row's size may be missing; if present it is once, few, many or a size class.

>TRBV7-2|TRBJ2-1|-|few
TGTGCCAGCAGCCAGTGGGGGGACAGTGAAGGCGATGAGCAGTTCTTC
CASSQWGDSEGDEQFF
>TRBV2|TRBJ1-1|-|-
TGTGCCAGCAGTGGCTCGGGGACGGAGGGCCCCGCAGAAGCTTTCTTT
CASSGSGTEGPAEAFF
>TRBV7-9|TRBJ1-2|-|many
TGTGCCAGCAGCGCCTCCGGGAAGGGATTCTCTCTTGGCTACACCTTC
CASSASGKGFSLGYTF
>TRBV7-8|TRBJ2-2|-|many
TGTGCCAGCATCCCTTATGAAAACGCCGGGGAGCTGTTTTTT
CASIPYENAGELFF
>TRBV27|TRBJ1-5|-|-
TGTGCCAGCAGTTCCGCGGGGGGAGCTCAGCCCCAGCATTTT
CASSSAGGAQPQHF
>TRBV6-5|TRBJ1-6|TRBD1|few
TGTGCCAGCAGTTACGAGACAGGGGTAGTGACACCCCTCCACTTT
CASSYETGVVTPLHF
>TRBV7-2|TRBJ2-3|-|-
TGTGCCAGCAGCCCCCCTGAGGGACGGAGCACAGATACGCAGTATTTT
CASSPPEGRSTDTQYF
>TRBV12-3/TRBV12-4|TRBJ2-6|-|-
TGTGCCAGCAGTTTACCCCTAGAAGCTGGGGCCAACGTCCTGACTTTC
CASSLPLEAGANVLTF
>TRBV7-2|TRBJ1-2|TRBD1|many
TGTGCCAGCAGCTTTATCGGGACAGGGGAGGGCTACACCTTC
CASSFIGTGEGYTF
>TRBV19|TRBJ2-1|-|many
TGTGCCAGTAGTATAGGGGCTAGGATAGTCTTC
CASSIGARIVF
>TRBV4-3|TRBJ1-4|TRBD1|-
TGCGCCAGCAGCCAAGATTTTGGGACAGGGGATGAAAAACTGTTTTTT
CASSQDFGTGDEKLFF